This T cell receptor beta chain appears in the sequencing data of a study of cytomegalovirus exposure and HLA in healthy donors. Primers: 60 Vbeta forward and 13 Jbeta reverse. Only in-frame clones appear in the TCRdb table, and some are missing; sequencing was by immunoSEQ multiplex PCR. In all, the sample yields some 64,000 clones. The V gene lost 4 bases and the J gene lost 4 bases, with 17 bases spanning the gap. This CDR3 comprises 15 residues. In germline, CDR1 is GTSNPN, CDR2 SVGIG (reference sequence). V gene TRBV30 combines with J gene TRBJ1-5; D possibly corresponds to TRBD1 (6 bases). Material: PBMCs. The TCR originated in a woman in her 30s in good health and CMV-seronegative. This chain's CDR3 is CAWTPTGTQNQPQHF. The CDR3 bases are TGTGCCTGGACCCCGACCGGGACACAAAATCAGCCCCAGCATTTT. Full variable domain (outside the CDR3, taken from reference TRBV30 and TRBJ1-5): SQTIHQWPATLVQPVGSPLSLECTVEGTSNPNLYWYRQAAGRGLQLLFYSVGIGQISSEVPQNLSASRPQDRQFILSSKKLLLSDSGFYLCAWTPTGTQNQPQHFGDGTRLSIL.